This TCR beta chain was recorded in a study of blood T cell repertoires in COVID-19 (dated by TCRdb to 2020 to 2022). Broadly, across the study: Samples from collaborators originated in the United States, Italy and Spain and spanned both the acute and convalescent phases of COVID-19. A de-identified subject ID, COVID-19 status, age in years and sex were almost always included in the sample metadata. A freely available public database, intended as a resource for researchers studying the immune response to SARS-CoV-2, is where the repertoires were released. Deeply sampled blood TCRbeta repertoires from subjects exposed to, actively infected with, or recovered from COVID-19 were included in the dataset. The samples were drawn from the first 160 participants of the ongoing ImmuneRACE study and from 1,254 subjects provided by 6 global collaborators. The material from the prospective study consisted of cDNA or gDNA derived from T cells, B-cell-depleted T cells, or PBMCs. Where available, HLA class I and class II types were obtained from metadata supplied by the sample provider rather than from assay-based typing.

V was cut back by 4 bases and J by 0 bases, leaving a gap of 22 bases between them. The CDR1 and CDR2 encoded by the germline V gene are SGHAT and FQNNGV. Spanning cysteine to phenylalanine, the CDR3 consists of 19 amino acids. This entry keeps only the CDR3 DNA: 57 bases, framed from base 1. Broad study findings and their caveats: The quantity of clinical and demographic metadata differed by source and by participant and was supplied without curation.

Enrolling through a virtual design, the prospective study's participants ranged in age from roughly 18 to 95 years and lived across more than 20 United States geographic areas. To assign participants to cohorts, the prospective study relied on clinical history that participants themselves reported in a screening survey and a study questionnaire. ImmuneRACE Cohort 3 recovered participants were defined by two consecutive negative NP/OP PCR tests, healthcare professional clearance, or symptom resolution. Each participant in the prospective study had whole blood, serum and a nasopharyngeal or oropharyngeal swab collected by mobile phlebotomists. Participants in the prospective study had the option to provide additional blood draws and questionnaires over an approximately 2-month period. Blood samples from the prospective study were shipped frozen or at room temperature prior to DNA extraction. TCRbeta CDR3 regions were amplified from genomic DNA using the immunoSEQ Assay, a bias-controlled multiplex PCR. Per the authors' processing: The number of nucleated cells in each sample was estimated from the amplification of reference gene primers within the assay. To quantify the absolute abundance of each unique TCRbeta CDR3 rearrangement, sequence reads were collapsed and filtered. For each sample, productive Simpson clonality was calculated as the square root of Simpson's diversity index over productive rearrangements. TCRdb took this table from immuneACCESS and kept in-frame rearrangements with V and J called. Such tables lack part of the clones; where checked against another copy, unresolved V genes explain under half of the gap, and the rest is unexplained. V, J and clone size derive from that table, while D and trimming were established from the DNA sequence. For this sample there are over 130,000 clones; 60% to 80% appear just once. The ten most abundant clones make up 2.5% to 3% of the sample.

As for this clone: The specificity of this receptor is unknown. Base qualities were left out, and no much larger clone turns up one base away.

Material for sequencing was PBMCs or T cells enriched from blood (not recorded which). The sequence was collected from a woman aged 45-59 years who had recovered from COVID-19. The V gene is TRBV11-2 and the J gene is TRBJ2-1; D gene: possibly TRBD2, on 6 matching bases. This receptor has the CDR3 CASSSGVVVRVSSYNEQFF. The nucleotide sequence is TGTGCCAGCAGCTCGGGGGTTGTTGTTCGTGTCAGCTCCTACAATGAGCAGTTCTTC.